The text below deals with one T cell receptor (beta chain). The data belong to a study of blood T cell repertoires in COVID-19. The protocol was immunoSEQ multiplex PCR, while the TCRdb copy is restricted to in-frame clones and leaves out a portion. The sample has some 140,000 clones; roughly 84% are singletons. Trimming removed 4 bases from V and 2 bases from J, with 10 bases in between. This CDR3 region has 14 residues. CDR1 SGHRS and CDR2 YFSETQ come from the germline V gene. This receptor was taken from a man aged 35-49 years with acute COVID-19. This chain joins TRBV5-1 and TRBJ1-3; D ambiguous. The source material was PBMCs or T cells enriched from blood (not recorded which). CDR3 sequence: CASSQDGAGNTIYF. CDR3 nucleotides: TGCGCCAGCAGCCAAGACGGAGCTGGAAACACCATATATTTT.